This TCR beta chain was retrieved from a study of blood T cells in healthy people across ages. Study results and caveats: While age rose, TCR beta diversity per million T cells dropped in a roughly linear way. Both naive CD4+ cell counts and diversity were greater in long-lived donors than in aged donors.

CDR1 is SGHTA, CDR2 FQGNSA, per germline. The CDR3 totals 17 residues. Between the trimmed V and J ends, which lost 5 bases and 2 bases, there was a span of 19 bases. The table lists this clonotype with many counts. No antigen is known for it. Donors were systemically healthy Caucasian individuals from Russia aged roughly 6 to 95 years. The second PCR ran roughly 7 to 12 cycles with a sample-barcoded 5' primer and J-beta primers. TCRdb used MiXCR to reprocess the 5' RACE reads, holding one entry per CDR3 protein. This sample has 710,000 or so distinct CDR3 sequences; 22% occur once, and the top ten carry 22%.

The chain recombines TRBV7-2 with TRBJ2-1; weak D call: TRBD1 (6 bases). Sequencing used blood. This clonotype originated in a man aged 65 to 85 in good health. The CDR3 bases are TGTGCCAGCAGCCCACACAGCCGGGACACCACCTACAATGAGCAGTTCTTC. This codes for CASSPHSRDTTYNEQFF.